Below, one T cell receptor beta chain is given with its context. Sequencing was performed with immunoSEQ multiplex PCR; in TCRdb, only in-frame clones are kept and a portion is missing. This table has some 59,000 clones, roughly 80% appearing once. The source of the sample is a study of a mutant IDH1 vaccine in newly diagnosed glioma. Overall study context: The sex distribution of treated patients was 62.5% male and around 40% female, with a mean age of approximately 40 years. Standard pretreatment was either radiotherapy, temozolomide, or, for most, radiochemotherapy with temozolomide.

From germline, CDR1 is MNHNY and CDR2 SVGAGI (reference sequence). The CDR3 is 16 residues long. As to time point: baseline, week 1 (first vaccination visit). The treatment was: pre-vaccination baseline after standard-of-care therapy. Donor diagnoses consisted of new WHO grade 3 or 4 IDH1-mutant, ATRX-lost astrocytomas. The material sequenced was PBMCs, taken from a glioma patient treated with radiotherapy, temozolomide or both. This TCR came from a man aged 18 to 35 with glioma. The rearrangement uses TRBV6-6 and TRBJ2-6, with D perhaps being TRBD1 or TRBD2 (5 bases each). Here the CDR3 reads CASAAGTETGANVLTF. In nucleotides, the CDR3 is TGTGCTTCAGCGGCAGGGACCGAAACTGGGGCCAACGTCCTGACTTTC.